Included here is one T cell receptor (beta chain) sequence, with context. Its target is not known. The method was immunoSEQ multiplex PCR; TCRdb's version includes in-frame clones alone and lacks a portion of them. This table has 90,000 to 120,000 clones, around 89% appearing once. These data come from a study of identifying expanded T cells in peripheral blood. Healthy donors had no documented immune events, such as infections, while sampled. The germline gives CDR1 SGHDT, CDR2 YYEEEE. The CDR3 totals 12 residues. The ends were cut back, 2 bases at V and 13 bases at J, with 13 bases in the middle. Study conclusions and caveats: Technical replicates showed about 1.1 changed clones; around 2 weeks 15 to 20; four weeks 19. Clone count variance between roughly 2-week samples rose with total template count.

The gene calls are TRBV5-6 and TRBJ2-1; D unclear. Sequencing was performed on blood. The TCR sequence derives from a person aged 18 to 75 in good health. The CDR3 DNA reads as TGTGCCAGCAGCTTTTTCAGCTTGGACCAGTTCTTC. The encoded protein is CASSFFSLDQFF.